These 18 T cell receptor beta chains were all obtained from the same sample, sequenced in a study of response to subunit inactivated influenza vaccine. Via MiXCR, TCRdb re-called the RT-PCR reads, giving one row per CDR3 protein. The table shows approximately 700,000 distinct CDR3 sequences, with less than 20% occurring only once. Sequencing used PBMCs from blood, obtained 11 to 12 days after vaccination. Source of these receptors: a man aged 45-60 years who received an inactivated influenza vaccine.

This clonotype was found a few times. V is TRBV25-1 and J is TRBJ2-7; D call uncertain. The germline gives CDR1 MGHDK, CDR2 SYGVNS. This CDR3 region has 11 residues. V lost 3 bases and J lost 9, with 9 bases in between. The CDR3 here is CASSDVERQYF. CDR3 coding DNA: TGTGCCAGCAGTGACGTGGAGAGGCAGTACTTC.

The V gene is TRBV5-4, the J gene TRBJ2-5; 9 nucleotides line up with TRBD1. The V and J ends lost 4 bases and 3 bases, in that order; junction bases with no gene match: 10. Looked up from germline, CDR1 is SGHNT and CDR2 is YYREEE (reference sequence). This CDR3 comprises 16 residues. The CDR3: CASSTPGQGLEETQYF. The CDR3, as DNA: TGTGCCAGCAGCACCCCGGGACAGGGATTAGAAGAGACCCAGTACTTC. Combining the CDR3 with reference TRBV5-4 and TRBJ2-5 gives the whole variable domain ETGVTQSPTHLIKTRGQQVTLRCSSQSGHNTVSWYQQALGQGPQFIFQYYREEENGRGNFPPRFSGLQFPNYSSELNVNALELDDSALYLCASSTPGQGLEETQYFGPGTRLLVL.

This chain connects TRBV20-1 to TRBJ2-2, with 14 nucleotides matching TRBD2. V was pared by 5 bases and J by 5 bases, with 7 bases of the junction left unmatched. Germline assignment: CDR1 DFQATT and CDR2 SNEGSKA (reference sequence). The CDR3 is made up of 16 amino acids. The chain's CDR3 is CSAGGLAGAQTGELFF. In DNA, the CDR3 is TGCAGTGCTGGGGGACTAGCGGGGGCCCAAACCGGGGAGCTGTTTTTT.

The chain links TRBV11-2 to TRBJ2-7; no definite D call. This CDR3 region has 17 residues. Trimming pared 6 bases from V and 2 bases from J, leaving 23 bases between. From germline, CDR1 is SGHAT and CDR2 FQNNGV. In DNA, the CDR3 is TGTGCCAGCAGACATGCTAACCGAGCGCAGCTCACCTACGAGCAGTACTTC. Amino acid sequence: CASRHANRAQLTYEQYF.

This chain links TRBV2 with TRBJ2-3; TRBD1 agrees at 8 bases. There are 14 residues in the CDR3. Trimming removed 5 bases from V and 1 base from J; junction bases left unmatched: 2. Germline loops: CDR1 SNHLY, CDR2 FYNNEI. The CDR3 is CASSTTGGTDTQYF. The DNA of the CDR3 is TGTGCCAGCAGTACGACAGGGGGCACAGATACGCAGTATTTT.

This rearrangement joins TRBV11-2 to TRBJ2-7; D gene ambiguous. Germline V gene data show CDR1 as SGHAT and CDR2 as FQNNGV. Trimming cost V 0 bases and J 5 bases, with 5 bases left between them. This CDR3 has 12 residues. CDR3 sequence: CASSLELHEQYF. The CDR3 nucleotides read TGTGCCAGCAGCTTAGAGCTCCACGAGCAGTACTTC.

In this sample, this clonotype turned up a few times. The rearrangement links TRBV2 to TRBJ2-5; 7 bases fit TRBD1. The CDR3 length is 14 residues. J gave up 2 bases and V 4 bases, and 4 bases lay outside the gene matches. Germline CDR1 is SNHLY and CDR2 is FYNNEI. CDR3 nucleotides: TGTGCCAGCAGTGGACAGGGCGGACAAGAGACCCAGTACTTC. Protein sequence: CASSGQGGQETQYF.

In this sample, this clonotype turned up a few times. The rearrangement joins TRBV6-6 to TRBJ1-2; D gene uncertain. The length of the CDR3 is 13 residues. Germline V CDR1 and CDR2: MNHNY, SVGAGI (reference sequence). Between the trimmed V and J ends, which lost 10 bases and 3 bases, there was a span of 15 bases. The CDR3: CANSRGRDYGYTF. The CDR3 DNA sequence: TGTGCCAACTCTCGCGGGAGGGACTATGGCTACACCTTC.

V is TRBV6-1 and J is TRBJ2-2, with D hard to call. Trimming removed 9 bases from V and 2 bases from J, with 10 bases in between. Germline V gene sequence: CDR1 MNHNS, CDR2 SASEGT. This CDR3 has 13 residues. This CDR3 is CASTRRNTGELFF. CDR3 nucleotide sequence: TGTGCCAGTACTCGCCGAAACACCGGGGAGCTGTTTTTT.

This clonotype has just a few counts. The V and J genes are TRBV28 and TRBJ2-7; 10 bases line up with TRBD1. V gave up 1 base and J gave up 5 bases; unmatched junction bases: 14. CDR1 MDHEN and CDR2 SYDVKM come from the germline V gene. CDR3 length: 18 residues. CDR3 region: CASSLYGTGVEQINEQYF. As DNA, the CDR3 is TGTGCCAGCAGTTTATACGGGACAGGGGTCGAACAAATCAACGAGCAGTACTTC.

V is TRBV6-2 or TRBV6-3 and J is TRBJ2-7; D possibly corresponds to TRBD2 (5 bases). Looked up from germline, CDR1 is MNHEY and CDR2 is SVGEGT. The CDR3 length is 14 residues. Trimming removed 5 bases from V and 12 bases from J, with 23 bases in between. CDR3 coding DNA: TGTGCCAGCAGTACCCACACTGCCTCAAGCGAGGGGTACTTC. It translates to CASSTHTASSEGYF.

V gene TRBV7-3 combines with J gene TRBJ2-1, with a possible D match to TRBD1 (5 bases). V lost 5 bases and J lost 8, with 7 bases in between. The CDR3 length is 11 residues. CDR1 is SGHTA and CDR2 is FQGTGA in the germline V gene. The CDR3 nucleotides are TGTGCCAGCAGCAAGGGGTATGAGCAGTTCTTC. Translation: CASSKGYEQFF.

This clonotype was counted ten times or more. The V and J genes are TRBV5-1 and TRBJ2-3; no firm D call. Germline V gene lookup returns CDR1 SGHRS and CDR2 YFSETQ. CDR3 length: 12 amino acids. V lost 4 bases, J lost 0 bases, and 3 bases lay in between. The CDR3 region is CASSRSTDTQYF. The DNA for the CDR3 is TGCGCCAGCAGCAGAAGCACAGATACGCAGTATTTT.

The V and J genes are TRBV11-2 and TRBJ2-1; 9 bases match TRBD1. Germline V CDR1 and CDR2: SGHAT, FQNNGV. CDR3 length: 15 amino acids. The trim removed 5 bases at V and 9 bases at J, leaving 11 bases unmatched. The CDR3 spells CASSLGTGPLSEQFF. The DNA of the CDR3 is TGTGCCAGCAGCCTCGGGACAGGGCCCCTAAGTGAGCAGTTCTTC.

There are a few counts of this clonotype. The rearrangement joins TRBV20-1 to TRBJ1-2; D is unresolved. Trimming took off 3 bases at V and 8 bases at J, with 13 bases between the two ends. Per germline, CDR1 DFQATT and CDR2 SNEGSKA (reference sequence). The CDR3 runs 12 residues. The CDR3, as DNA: TGCAGTGCTAGCCCCCTGTACGCGGGCTACACCTTC. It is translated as CSASPLYAGYTF.

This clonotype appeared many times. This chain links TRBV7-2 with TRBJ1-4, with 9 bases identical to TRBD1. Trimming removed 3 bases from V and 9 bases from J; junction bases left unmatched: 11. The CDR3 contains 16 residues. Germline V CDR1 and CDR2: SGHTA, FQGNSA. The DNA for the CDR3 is TGTGCCAGCAGCTTGGAATCGACAGGGGGACGTAAAAAACTGTTTTTT. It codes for CASSLESTGGRKKLFF. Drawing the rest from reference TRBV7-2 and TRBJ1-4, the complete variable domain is GAGVSQSPSNKVTEKGKDVELRCDPISGHTALYWYRQSLGQGLEFLIYFQGNSAPDKSGLPSDRFSAERTGGSVSTLTIQRTQQEDSAVYLCASSLESTGGRKKLFFGSGTQLSVL.

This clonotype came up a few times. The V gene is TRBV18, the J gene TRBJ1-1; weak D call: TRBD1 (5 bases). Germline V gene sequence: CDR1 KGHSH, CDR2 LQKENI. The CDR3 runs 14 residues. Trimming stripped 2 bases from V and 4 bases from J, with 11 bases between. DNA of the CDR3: TGTGCCAGCTCACCAGCAGGGCGCGGCACTGAAGCTTTCTTT. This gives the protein CASSPAGRGTEAFF. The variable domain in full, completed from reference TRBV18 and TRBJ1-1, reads NAGVMQNPRHLVRRRGQEARLRCSPMKGHSHVYWYRQLPEEGLKFMVYLQKENIIDESGMPKERFSAEFPKEGPSILRIQQVVRGDSAAYFCASSPAGRGTEAFFGQGTRLTVV.

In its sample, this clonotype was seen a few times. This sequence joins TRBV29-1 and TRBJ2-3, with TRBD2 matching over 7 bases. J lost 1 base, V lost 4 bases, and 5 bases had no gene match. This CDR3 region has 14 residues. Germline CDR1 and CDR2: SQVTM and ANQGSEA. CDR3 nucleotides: TGCAGCGTTGTTGGGGGGGTAGGCACAGATACGCAGTATTTT. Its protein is CSVVGGVGTDTQYF.